These 21 T cell receptor beta chains were all obtained from the same sample, sequenced in a study of PD-L1 blockade in urothelial cancer. The method was immunoSEQ multiplex PCR; TCRdb's version includes in-frame clones alone and lacks a portion of them. The data show around 47,000 clones, almost 85% seen once. The time point: peripheral blood 6 weeks after treatment start. This sample comprised PBMCs, obtained around atezolizumab (anti-PD-L1) treatment. The receptors stem from a man between 60 and 75 years old with urothelial cancer.

The chain couples TRBV5-8 to TRBJ2-2; D not certain. Germline CDR1 is SGHTS and CDR2 is YDEGEE. V gave up 1 base and J gave up 2 bases, with 12 bases separating them. The length of the CDR3 is 16 residues. The CDR3: CASSLLASTNTGELFF. The CDR3 nucleotides read TGTGCCAGCAGCTTGTTAGCCAGCACAAACACCGGGGAGCTGTTTTTT.

The chain recombines TRBV19 with TRBJ2-2, with 9 bases fitting TRBD1. The CDR3 spans 16 residues. Germline CDR1 is LNHDA and CDR2 is SQIVND (reference sequence). The V gene end was trimmed by 7 bases and the J gene end by 4 bases; junction bases not matched to a gene: 10. CDR3 coding DNA: TGTGCCAGTAACCCTGCGGGGACAGGGTTCACCGGGGAGCTGTTTTTT. This translates into CASNPAGTGFTGELFF.

The chain is built from TRBV7-9 and TRBJ2-3; possible D gene TRBD2, 6 bases. V lost 5 bases, J lost 5 bases, and 17 bases lay in between. Germline CDR1 reads SEHNR; CDR2 reads FQNEAQ (reference sequence). This CDR3 contains 15 residues. The CDR3 sequence is CASSPPGRGEDTQYF. Written as DNA, the CDR3 is TGTGCCAGCAGCCCCCCGGGGCGGGGTGAAGATACGCAGTATTTT. Looking up the rest from reference TRBV7-9 and TRBJ2-3 gives the full variable domain: DTGVSQNPRHKITKRGQNVTFRCDPISEHNRLYWYRQTLGQGPEFLTYFQNEAQLEKSRLLSDRFSAERPKGSFSTLEIQRTEQGDSAMYLCASSPPGRGEDTQYFGPGTRLTVL.

The chain uses TRBV5-4 and TRBJ2-5; possibly TRBD2 for D (5 bases). CDR1 is SGHNT, CDR2 YYREEE, per germline (reference sequence). The CDR3 is 14 amino acids. V gave up 4 bases and J gave up 7 bases, with 17 bases separating them. This chain's CDR3 is CASSLDGLAGTQYF. For the CDR3, the DNA is TGTGCCAGCAGCCTGGACGGACTGGCCGGGACCCAGTACTTC.

The rearrangement uses TRBV11-3 and TRBJ1-1; TRBD1 matches at 8 bases. The CDR3 is 14 residues long. The V and J ends lost 5 bases and 1 base, in that order; junction bases with no gene match: 3. Germline V gene data show CDR1 as SGHNT and CDR2 as YENEEA. CDR3 coding DNA: TGTGCCAGCAGCCACGGACAGGGGAACACTGAAGCTTTCTTT. Translating gives CASSHGQGNTEAFF.

V is TRBV30 and J is TRBJ2-2, with TRBD2 matching over 8 bases. The ends lost 5 bases at V and 0 bases at J; junction bases unmatched: 11. Germline V gives CDR1 GTSNPN, CDR2 SVGIG (reference sequence). This CDR3 has 17 amino acids. As DNA, the CDR3 is TGTGCCTGGGTTCCGGGGTCTAGCGGGTCGAACACCGGGGAGCTGTTTTTT. Its translation: CAWVPGSSGSNTGELFF.

The chain recombines TRBV11-3 with TRBJ2-2, with D perhaps TRBD2 (5 bases). The V and J ends lost 5 bases and 4 bases respectively, with 17 bases between them. Looked up from germline, CDR1 is SGHNT and CDR2 is YENEEA. The CDR3 contains 16 residues. CDR3 nucleotides: TGTGCCAGCAGCCCACTAGGGATACGGGGCACCGGGGAGCTGTTTTTT. Translated: CASSPLGIRGTGELFF.

The CDR3 DNA sequence: TGTGCCAGCAGCTTACGCTCTGGAAACACCATATATTTT. Translating it yields CASSLRSGNTIYF. The chain has TRBV7-9 and TRBJ1-3; unclear D gene. The V end was cut by 2 bases, the J end by 0 bases, with 2 bases between. This CDR3 is built from 13 residues. CDR1 SEHNR and CDR2 FQNEAQ come from the germline V gene (reference sequence).

The CDR3 here is CASSGASGGPETQYF. The CDR3 DNA is TGTGCCAGCAGTGGGGCTAGCGGGGGGCCGGAGACCCAGTACTTC. This sequence joins TRBV6-1 and TRBJ2-5, with TRBD2 identical over 11 bases. V lost 4 bases and J lost 5; bases outside the gene matches: 6. This CDR3 region has 15 residues. Germline V gives CDR1 MNHNS, CDR2 SASEGT.

This chain links TRBV5-1 with TRBJ2-2, with 9 bases matching TRBD1. CDR3 size: 15 residues. The germline V gene encodes CDR1 SGHRS and CDR2 YFSETQ. V was pared by 4 bases and J by 5 bases, with 6 bases of the junction left unmatched. The CDR3 loop is CASSIRGTGTGELFF. The CDR3 DNA is TGCGCCAGCAGCATACGCGGGACAGGGACCGGGGAGCTGTTTTTT.

This sequence joins TRBV29-1 and TRBJ2-7; 8 bases agree with TRBD1. V gave up 6 bases and J gave up 3 bases; unmatched junction bases: 7. Germline CDR1 and CDR2: SQVTM and ANQGSEA. The CDR3 extends over 13 amino acids. The CDR3 spells CSVGGTGFYEQYF. DNA of the CDR3: TGCAGCGTCGGCGGGACAGGCTTCTACGAGCAGTACTTC.

The rearrangement links TRBV11-1 to TRBJ2-1; the D gene is possibly TRBD1 (7 bases). Germline loops: CDR1 SGHAT, CDR2 FQDESV (reference sequence). The CDR3 extends over 15 amino acids. The germline V and J ends were trimmed by 1 base and 5 bases, with 12 bases remaining between them. CDR3 amino acids: CASSLVQGRNNEQFF. Here the CDR3 DNA reads TGTGCCAGCAGCTTAGTACAGGGGAGGAACAATGAGCAGTTCTTC.

This clone was observed a few times. This chain uses TRBV5-6 with TRBJ2-2; 9 nucleotides agree with TRBD1. The CDR3 contains 15 residues. The germline V gene has CDR1 SGHDT and CDR2 YYEEEE. With V trimmed by 3 bases and J by 5 bases, 5 bases remained unmatched. CDR3 region: CASSSGQGVTGELFF. DNA of the CDR3: TGTGCCAGCAGCTCGGGACAGGGAGTTACCGGGGAGCTGTTTTTT. The complete variable domain, with remaining parts taken from reference TRBV5-6 and TRBJ2-2, reads DAGVTQSPTHLIKTRGQQVTLRCSPKSGHDTVSWYQQALGQGPQFIFQYYEEEERQRGNFPDRFSGHQFPNYSSELNVNALLLGDSALYLCASSSGQGVTGELFFGEGSRLTVL.

The rearrangement links TRBV5-8 to TRBJ2-5, with D hard to call. The germline gives CDR1 SGHTS, CDR2 YDEGEE. This CDR3 has 14 residues. Trimming removed 0 bases from V and 5 bases from J, with 11 bases in between. The CDR3 DNA follows: TGTGCCAGCAGCTTGGTTGTCTCCGTGGAGACCCAGTACTTC. Amino acids: CASSLVVSVETQYF.

The table lists this clone with a count of one. V is TRBV5-4 and J is TRBJ2-1; 10 bases align to TRBD2. The CDR3 sequence is 14 residues long. Per germline, CDR1 SGHNT and CDR2 YYREEE (reference sequence). J lost 7 bases, V lost 0 bases, and 1 base had no gene match. This CDR3 is CASSLGGLANEQFF. CDR3 nucleotide sequence: TGTGCCAGCAGCTTGGGGGGACTAGCGAATGAGCAGTTCTTC.

This clone was seen a single time. This chain connects TRBV20-1 to TRBJ2-7; D remains unclear. Germline values: CDR1 DFQATT, CDR2 SNEGSKA (reference sequence). Trimming pared 3 bases from V and 3 bases from J, leaving 6 bases between. The CDR3 is 11 amino acids. Here the CDR3 reads CSASLYYEQYF. DNA of the CDR3: TGCAGTGCTAGTTTGTACTACGAGCAGTACTTC.

J is TRBJ2-7 and V is TRBV7-9, with 9 bases matching TRBD2. Unmatched junction bases numbered 8, after V lost 0 bases and J lost 5 bases. This CDR3 is 16 amino acids long. CDR1 and CDR2 from the germline V gene are SEHNR and FQNEAQ (reference sequence). CDR3 residues: CASSLAGSGRQHEQYF. The CDR3 DNA is TGTGCCAGCAGCTTAGCGGGAAGCGGGAGGCAGCACGAGCAGTACTTC.

V usage is TRBV29-1 and J usage is TRBJ2-7; D perhaps matches TRBD2 (6 bases). The CDR3 spans 13 residues. CDR1 SQVTM and CDR2 ANQGSEA come from the germline V gene. V was shortened by 4 bases and J by 2 bases, with 12 bases between the two germline ends. CDR3 region: CSVGRGGPYEQYF. CDR3 bases: TGCAGCGTTGGGAGGGGTGGGCCCTACGAGCAGTACTTC.

The chain employs TRBV18 and TRBJ1-5; D perhaps matches TRBD1 (5 bases). The CDR3 length is 15 residues. V was clipped by 0 bases and J by 2 bases, with 8 bases between them. Germline CDR1 KGHSH, CDR2 LQKENI. The CDR3 coding sequence is TGTGCCAGCTCACCACCTCCGGGGGGCAATCAGCCCCAGCATTTT. Residues: CASSPPPGGNQPQHF.

The rearrangement joins TRBV7-8 to TRBJ2-1, with 10 nucleotides matching TRBD2. Trimming at V came to 5 bases and at J to 4 bases, leaving 8 bases not matched to a gene. The CDR3 is 16 amino acids. The germline V gene encodes CDR1 SGHVS and CDR2 FQNEAQ. The CDR3 protein is CASSPQSGGGYNEQFF. DNA for the CDR3: TGTGCCAGCAGCCCGCAAAGCGGGGGGGGGTACAATGAGCAGTTCTTC.

The rearrangement uses TRBV7-2 and TRBJ2-7; TRBD1 matches at 7 bases. The germline gives CDR1 SGHTA, CDR2 FQGNSA. The trim removed 5 bases at V and 5 bases at J, leaving 9 bases unmatched. The CDR3 is 14 residues long. This CDR3 is CASSPRDSRDEQYF. The CDR3 coding sequence is TGTGCCAGCAGCCCGAGGGACAGTCGGGACGAGCAGTACTTC.